The 29 T cell receptor beta chains below all came from one sample that was sequenced in a study of vaccination and CD4 T cells after COVID-19. Regarding treatment: roughly ten-day PBMC culture with coronavirus spike peptide pools or control peptides (ViraFEST assay). The Oncomine TCR Beta short-read assay sequenced DNA from cultured CD4+ T cells. Via MiXCR, TCRdb re-called the PCR reads, giving one row per CDR3 protein. The sample has about 13,000 distinct CDR3 sequences; about 25% are singletons. For these receptors, no antigen is known. The sequenced sample was CD4+ T cells from blood, cultured in vitro. Every receptor here comes from a human donor who had recovered from COVID-19.

This clonotype was detected only a few times. The chain recombines TRBV6-1 with TRBJ1-3; TRBD1 is a possible D gene (5 bases). Trimming stripped 5 bases from V and 7 bases from J, with 9 bases between. The germline CDR1 and CDR2 sequences are MNHNS and SASEGT. This CDR3 is built from 12 residues. The CDR3 sequence is CASSPGKNTIYF. As DNA, the CDR3 is TGTGCCAGCAGTCCAGGGAAGAACACCATATATTTT.

The rearrangement joins TRBV4-2 to TRBJ2-7; D possibly corresponds to TRBD2 (5 bases). Germline loops: CDR1 LGHNA, CDR2 YNFKEQ. This CDR3 has 15 residues. V lost 1 base and J lost 3, with 13 bases in between. The CDR3 DNA reads as TGTGCCAGCAGCCAAGGTTTACTAGTGGGCTACGAGCAGTACTTC. Protein: CASSQGLLVGYEQYF.

The V and J genes are TRBV29-1 and TRBJ1-2; no firm D call. The CDR3 runs 14 residues. Germline CDR1 is SQVTM and CDR2 is ANQGSEA. V was shortened by 0 bases and J by 8 bases, with 16 bases between the two germline ends. The CDR3 nucleotides are TGCAGCGTTGAAGATGGGAACTACCCCGGAGGCTACACCTTC. It is translated as CSVEDGNYPGGYTF.

This clonotype was seen only a few times. The chain links TRBV7-7 to TRBJ2-5; D is unclear. The germline CDR1 and CDR2 sequences are SSHAT and FNYEAQ (reference sequence). The germline V and J ends were trimmed by 0 bases and 4 bases, with 6 bases remaining between them. CDR3 length: 13 residues. CDR3 sequence reads: CASSLANLETQYF. For the CDR3, the DNA is TGTGCCAGCAGCTTAGCTAACCTAGAGACCCAGTACTTC.

This clonotype was seen only a few times. The rearrangement links TRBV15 to TRBJ1-2; D remains unclear. CDR3 size: 14 residues. Trimming shortened V by 0 bases and J by 0 bases, and 5 bases separated the two germline ends. Per the germline V gene, CDR1 is LNHNV and CDR2 is YYDKDF (reference sequence). The CDR3 region has the DNA TGTGCCACCAGCAGAGATCTTACTAACTATGGCTACACCTTC. Translating it yields CATSRDLTNYGYTF.

This clonotype has more than one count but fewer than ten. The rearrangement links TRBV7-2 to TRBJ2-3; TRBD2 matches at 9 bases. CDR3 size: 16 residues. CDR1 and CDR2 from the germline V gene are SGHTA and FQGNSA. The V gene end was trimmed by 1 base and the J gene end by 5 bases; junction bases not matched to a gene: 7. CDR3 residues: CASSLGSLAGVDTQYF. For the CDR3, the DNA is TGTGCCAGCAGCTTAGGTAGCTTAGCGGGGGTAGATACGCAGTATTTT.

The chain joins TRBV12-3 or TRBV12-4 to TRBJ1-1; 9 nucleotides match TRBD1. Germline trimming cut 6 bases from V and 4 bases from J; bases unmatched to any gene: 9. The CDR3 length is 15 residues. The CDR3 loop is CASSRLLDRGTEAFF. The CDR3 DNA follows: TGTGCCAGCAGCCGGCTCCTGGACAGGGGCACTGAAGCTTTCTTT.

The chain links TRBV19 to TRBJ2-3; no definite D call. The V gene lost 5 bases and the J gene lost 5 bases, with 11 bases spanning the gap. The length of the CDR3 is 13 residues. The germline gives CDR1 LNHDA, CDR2 SQIVND (reference sequence). The CDR3 coding sequence is TGTGCCAGTAGTCGTAACGTAGTAGATACGCAGTATTTT. Translating gives CASSRNVVDTQYF.

The chain employs TRBV7-2 and TRBJ2-6, with 7 positions matching TRBD1. V was clipped by 7 bases and J by 4 bases; unmatched bases: 4. The CDR3 length is 14 residues. Germline CDR1 and CDR2: SGHTA and FQGNSA. The DNA of the CDR3 is TGTGCCAGCAAAGGACAGGCCGGGGCCAACGTCCTGACTTTC. It is translated as CASKGQAGANVLTF.

The chain links TRBV19 to TRBJ2-5; TRBD2 matches at 9 bases. The CDR3 has 15 residues. Germline loops: CDR1 LNHDA, CDR2 SQIVND (reference sequence). The trim removed 5 bases at V and 1 base at J, leaving 5 bases unmatched. CDR3 nucleotide sequence: TGTGCCAGTAGTGTTTCGACTAGCGGCCAAGAGACCCAGTACTTC. Encoded protein: CASSVSTSGQETQYF.

V and J are TRBV6-1 and TRBJ2-3, with 8 bases aligning to TRBD2. The length of the CDR3 is 14 residues. The germline gives CDR1 MNHNS, CDR2 SASEGT. With V trimmed by 7 bases and J by 5 bases, 8 bases remained unmatched. The CDR3 is CASTPGGIGDTQYF. The CDR3, as DNA: TGTGCCAGCACCCCGGGAGGGATAGGAGATACGCAGTATTTT.

The genes are TRBV18 and TRBJ1-4; weak D call: TRBD1 (6 bases). This CDR3 is 15 amino acids long. The germline gives CDR1 KGHSH, CDR2 LQKENI. The V end lost 3 bases, the J end lost 2 bases, and 10 bases lay between the germline ends. The CDR3 bases are TGTGCCAGCTCACCGAGGGGGGCTACTAATGAAAAACTGTTTTTT. Translated: CASSPRGATNEKLFF.

This clonotype occurred once. The chain employs TRBV30 and TRBJ1-3, with TRBD1 matching 9 bases. The V segment lost 0 bases and the J segment 2 bases; nucleotides outside the gene matches: 17. The CDR3 runs 20 residues. Germline CDR1 reads GTSNPN; CDR2 reads SVGIG (reference sequence). The CDR3 sequence is CAWSVGSTGGSVRPGNTIYF. The DNA for the CDR3 is TGTGCCTGGAGTGTAGGGTCCACAGGGGGCTCAGTTCGACCTGGAAACACCATATATTTT.

This clonotype has just a few counts. The chain recombines TRBV12-3 or TRBV12-4 with TRBJ2-2; 8 bases agree with TRBD2. This CDR3 region has 17 residues. V trimming: 5 bases; J trimming: 3 bases; junction bases outside the gene matches: 11. The CDR3 here is CASSAAVGRGDTGELFF. In DNA form, the CDR3 reads TGTGCCAGCAGTGCAGCGGTCGGGCGGGGGGACACCGGGGAGCTGTTTTTT.

This clonotype is labeled as medium-sized. The CDR3 coding sequence is TGTGCCAGCAGTTTTACAGGGGGCGGTCAGCCCCAGCATTTT. Translated: CASSFTGGGQPQHF. The chain is built from TRBV12-3 or TRBV12-4 and TRBJ1-5, with 9 nucleotides matching TRBD1. This CDR3 spans 14 amino acids. The V segment lost 3 bases and the J segment 6 bases; nucleotides outside the gene matches: 3.

This clonotype was picked up a small number of times. The chain carries TRBV11-2 and TRBJ2-3, with TRBD2 identical over 8 bases. CDR1 SGHAT and CDR2 FQNNGV come from the germline V gene. The CDR3 contains 14 residues. With 11 bases clipped from V and 0 bases from J, the junction kept 7 bases outside the gene matches. CDR3 bases: TGTGCCGGAAAGCGGGGGCAAAGCACAGATACGCAGTATTTT. Protein product: CAGKRGQSTDTQYF.

The V call is TRBV12-5, the J call TRBJ1-5; TRBD1 agrees at 7 bases. CDR3 length: 16 residues. With V trimmed by 6 bases and J by 4 bases, 12 bases remained unmatched. Per germline, CDR1 LGHNT and CDR2 FRNRAP. CDR3 sequence reads: CASGTSEGAPNQPQHF. CDR3 nucleotides: TGTGCTAGTGGCACCTCGGAGGGGGCTCCGAATCAGCCCCAGCATTTT.

This clonotype was observed a handful of times. This rearrangement joins TRBV11-3 to TRBJ1-2; D gene uncertain. V lost 4 bases to trimming and J lost 2 bases, with 17 bases between them. This CDR3 has 16 residues. CDR1 and CDR2 from the germline V gene are SGHNT and YENEEA. CDR3 coding DNA: TGTGCCAGCAGCTCCGACCCCTCCCGCTCGAACTATGGCTACACCTTC. Translation: CASSSDPSRSNYGYTF.

The chain joins TRBV5-1 to TRBJ2-1, with a weak D call TRBD1 (6 bases). CDR3 length: 15 residues. Deletions cut 4 bases from V and 0 bases from J, with 11 bases between. Germline CDR1 is SGHRS and CDR2 is YFSETQ. CDR3 region: CASSNRESSYNEQFF. Here the CDR3 DNA reads TGCGCCAGCAGCAACAGGGAAAGCTCCTACAATGAGCAGTTCTTC.

This rearrangement joins TRBV5-1 to TRBJ2-1, with no clear D. The CDR3 runs 14 residues. Trimming took 2 bases from V and 3 from J, leaving 9 bases between them. Germline assignment: CDR1 SGHRS and CDR2 YFSETQ. Here the CDR3 DNA reads TGCGCCAGCAGCTTCCAGAAAAACTACAATGAGCAGTTCTTC. Translated: CASSFQKNYNEQFF.

The chain is built from TRBV7-9 and TRBJ1-6; 8 bases fit TRBD1. The ends lost 5 bases at V and 8 bases at J; junction bases unmatched: 8. Germline V gene sequence: CDR1 SEHNR, CDR2 FQNEAQ (reference sequence). This CDR3 is 15 amino acids long. DNA of the CDR3: TGTGCCAGCAGCAAATACCACAGGGGGGATTCACCCCTCCACTTT. Protein: CASSKYHRGDSPLHF.

In DNA, the CDR3 is TGTGCCTGGAGCCCCCTTGGTGGGTATAATTCACCCCTCCACTTT. Residues: CAWSPLGGYNSPLHF. This chain connects TRBV30 to TRBJ1-6; D gene unclear. Germline lookup yields CDR1 GTSNPN and CDR2 SVGIG (reference sequence). V gave up 3 bases and J gave up 4 bases, with 13 bases separating them. The CDR3 is 15 amino acids.

There are a few counts of this clonotype. The chain joins TRBV6-1 to TRBJ1-2; 7 nucleotides agree with TRBD1. V shed 8 bases, J shed 2 bases, and the junction held 2 bases outside the gene matches. Germline CDR1 MNHNS, CDR2 SASEGT. The CDR3 contains 12 residues. CDR3 coding DNA: TGTGCCAGCCAACAGGGGAACTATGGCTACACCTTC. As protein: CASQQGNYGYTF.

The chain is built from TRBV30 and TRBJ2-2; D gene unclear. V lost 1 base to trimming and J lost 6 bases, with 15 bases between them. Germline CDR1 and CDR2: GTSNPN and SVGIG (reference sequence). The CDR3 covers 15 residues. The CDR3 here is CAWSAGKSSAGELFF. DNA of the CDR3: TGTGCCTGGAGTGCCGGAAAGAGTTCGGCCGGGGAGCTGTTTTTT.

This clonotype was counted only a few times. The chain carries TRBV6-2 or TRBV6-3 and TRBJ2-3, with 9 bases fitting TRBD1. Germline CDR1 MNHEY, CDR2 SVGEGT. This CDR3 region has 15 residues. After removal of 11 bases from V and 1 base from J, the junction contained 10 bases not matched to a gene. CDR3 sequence: CAGAPRTGGTDTQYF. CDR3 DNA sequence: TGTGCCGGCGCCCCACGGACAGGGGGCACAGATACGCAGTATTTT.

The V and J genes are TRBV5-1 and TRBJ1-2; D perhaps matches TRBD1 (6 bases). The CDR3 runs 13 residues. Germline V CDR1 and CDR2: SGHRS, YFSETQ. V shed 0 bases and J shed 8 bases, with 11 bases lying between them. The CDR3, as DNA: TGCGCCAGCAGCTTGGACAGGGAAGGCGGCTACACCTTC. It specifies CASSLDREGGYTF.

V is TRBV29-1 and J is TRBJ2-7, with TRBD2 identical over 7 bases. J gave up 3 bases and V 6 bases, and 14 bases lay outside the gene matches. Germline loops: CDR1 SQVTM, CDR2 ANQGSEA. The CDR3 is 15 residues long. DNA of the CDR3: TGCAGCGTCTTAAAACTGCGGGGGACCCTCTACGAGCAGTACTTC. Translating gives CSVLKLRGTLYEQYF.

This clonotype occurred a few times. The chain couples TRBV15 to TRBJ2-2, with TRBD1 identical over 9 bases. V lost 0 bases, J lost 4 bases, and 9 bases stayed unmatched. In germline, CDR1 is LNHNV, CDR2 YYDKDF (reference sequence). The CDR3 consists of 18 residues. CDR3 residues: CATSREKQGAGRTGELFF. CDR3 DNA: TGTGCCACCAGCAGAGAAAAACAGGGGGCTGGACGCACCGGGGAGCTGTTTTTT.

This clonotype was counted a few times. This rearrangement joins TRBV12-3 or TRBV12-4 to TRBJ1-4, with 7 bases identical to TRBD1. V shed 5 bases and J 7 bases; nucleotides not matched to a gene: 4. This CDR3 contains 13 residues. Here the CDR3 reads CASSGTAGEKLFF. The CDR3 bases are TGTGCCAGCAGTGGGACAGCGGGTGAAAAACTGTTTTTT.